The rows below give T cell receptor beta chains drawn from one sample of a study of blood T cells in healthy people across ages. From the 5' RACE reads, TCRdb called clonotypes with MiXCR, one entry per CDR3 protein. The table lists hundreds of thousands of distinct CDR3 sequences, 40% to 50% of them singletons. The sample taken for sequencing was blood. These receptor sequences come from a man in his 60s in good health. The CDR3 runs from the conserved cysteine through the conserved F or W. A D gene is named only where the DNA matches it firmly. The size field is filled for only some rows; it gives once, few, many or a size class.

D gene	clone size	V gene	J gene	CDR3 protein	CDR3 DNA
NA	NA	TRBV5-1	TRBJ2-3	CASSLVRRGGTDTQYF	TGCGCCAGCAGCTTGGTTAGGCGCGGAGGCACAGATACGCAGTATTTT
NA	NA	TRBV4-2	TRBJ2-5	CASSQGRQGRETQYF	TGTGCCAGCAGCCAAGGACGGCAGGGGAGGGAGACCCAGTACTTC
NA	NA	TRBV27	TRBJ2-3	CASSLSRGIQDTQYF	TGTGCCAGCAGTTTATCTCGGGGAATTCAGGATACGCAGTATTTT
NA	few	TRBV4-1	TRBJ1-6	CASSQFGRARDSPLHF	TGCGCCAGCAGCCAATTCGGGAGAGCCCGTGACTCACCCCTCCACTTT
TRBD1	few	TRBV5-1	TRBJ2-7	CASSLGPDRDEQYF	TGCGCCAGCAGCTTGGGGCCGGACAGGGACGAGCAGTACTTC
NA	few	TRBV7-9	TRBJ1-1	CASSLDYMAEAFF	TGTGCCAGCAGCTTGGACTACATGGCTGAAGCTTTCTTT
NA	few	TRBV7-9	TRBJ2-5	CASSLGTSQKETQYF	TGTGCCAGCAGCTTAGGCACCAGCCAAAAAGAGACCCAGTACTTC
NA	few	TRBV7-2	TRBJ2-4	CASSLSRRDIQYF	TGTGCCAGCAGCCTATCTCGTAGGGACATTCAGTACTTC
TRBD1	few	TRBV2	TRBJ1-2	CASSARTGNYGYTF	TGTGCCAGCAGTGCCCGGACAGGGAACTATGGCTACACCTTC
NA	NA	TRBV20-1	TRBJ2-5	CSATRGAGGETQYF	TGCAGTGCTACCAGGGGGGCCGGGGGAGAGACCCAGTACTTC
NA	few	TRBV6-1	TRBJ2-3	CASSLERTDTQYF	TGTGCCAGCAGTCTAGAACGCACAGATACGCAGTATTTT
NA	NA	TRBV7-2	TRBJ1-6	CASSSRAVAGSPLHF	TGTGCCAGCAGCTCACGGGCAGTAGCAGGATCACCCCTCCACTTT
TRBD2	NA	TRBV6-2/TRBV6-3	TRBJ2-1	CASSFHLMTSGNNEQFF	TGTGCCAGCAGCTTCCACCTCATGACTAGCGGAAACAATGAGCAGTTCTTC